One sample yielded the 32 T cell receptor beta chains listed below, sequenced in a study of blood T cell repertoires in COVID-19. Profiled with immunoSEQ multiplex PCR; TCRdb holds only in-frame clones, not every one. Of about 170,000 clones listed, under 85% are singletons. Input material: peripheral blood. The origin of the receptors is a man older than 75 with COVID-19, enrolled during active disease.

The chain joins TRBV4-2 to TRBJ1-2, with a possible D match to TRBD1 (5 bases). The CDR3 is made up of 14 amino acids. The V and J ends lost 1 base and 3 bases respectively, with 9 bases between them. Germline V gives CDR1 LGHNA, CDR2 YNFKEQ. The CDR3 is CASSQVGDDYGYTF. CDR3 DNA: TGTGCCAGCAGCCAAGTAGGGGATGACTATGGCTACACCTTC.

J is TRBJ1-3 and V is TRBV5-1; no firm D call. CDR1 SGHRS and CDR2 YFSETQ come from the germline V gene. The CDR3 covers 16 residues. V was pared by 4 bases and J by 0 bases, with 14 bases between. DNA of the CDR3: TGCGCCAGCAGCCCGAACCCCTTCGGCTCTGGAAACACCATATATTTT. This encodes CASSPNPFGSGNTIYF.

This chain links TRBV6-5 with TRBJ1-2; D is undetermined. The CDR3 extends over 13 amino acids. From germline, CDR1 is MNHEY and CDR2 SVGAGI. Trimming left V 6 bases short and J 2 bases short, with 10 bases between. CDR3 residues: CASSLQLNYGYTF. The CDR3 bases are TGTGCCAGCAGCTTACAGTTAAACTATGGCTACACCTTC.

Regarding this clone: The junction shows a germline mismatch at one end, possibly a read error. This chain connects TRBV6-5 to TRBJ1-1, with no clear D. CDR3 length: 13 residues. The germline V gene encodes CDR1 MNHEY and CDR2 SVGAGI. The CDR3 protein is CASRSTPGSRRVF. The CDR3 DNA reads as TGTGCCAGCAGGTCTACCCCGGGAAGCCGTAGGGTTTTT.

The chain has TRBV14 and TRBJ2-2; 7 bases match TRBD1. J lost 4 bases, V lost 6 bases, and 2 bases had no gene match. The CDR3 sequence is 13 residues long. CDR1 SGHDN and CDR2 FVKESK come from the germline V gene. CDR3: CASSGQATGELFF. The CDR3 DNA follows: TGTGCCAGCAGTGGACAGGCCACCGGGGAGCTGTTTTTT.

The rearrangement links TRBV5-5 to TRBJ1-5; D might be TRBD1 (6 bases). CDR1 and CDR2 (germline): SGHKS, YYEKEE (reference sequence). This CDR3 has 17 amino acids. Trimming removed 1 base from V and 5 bases from J, with 19 bases in between. CDR3 region: CASSLSPRRGRDQPQHF. CDR3 DNA: TGTGCCAGCAGCTTGTCGCCCCGCAGGGGCCGAGATCAGCCCCAGCATTTT.

The rearrangement uses TRBV7-3 and TRBJ2-5; D might be TRBD2 (5 bases). With 1 base removed from V and 2 bases from J, the gap between germline ends came to 14 bases. The CDR3 extends over 16 amino acids. CDR1 is SGHTA and CDR2 is FQGTGA in the germline V gene. The CDR3 reads CASSLNGRRVQETQYF. CDR3 sequence (DNA): TGTGCCAGCAGCTTAAATGGGAGAAGGGTACAAGAGACCCAGTACTTC.

J is TRBJ2-3 and V is TRBV6-5, with 10 nucleotides matching TRBD1. From germline, CDR1 is MNHEY and CDR2 SVGAGI. J was trimmed by 4 bases and V by 6 bases; bases with no gene match: 7. This CDR3 region has 15 residues. The CDR3 sequence is CASRPDRGRSDTQYF. The CDR3 bases are TGTGCCAGCAGGCCAGACAGGGGGCGCTCAGATACGCAGTATTTT.

The J gene is TRBJ2-1, the V gene TRBV9; TRBD2 aligns across 8 bases. V shed 4 bases and J 7 bases; nucleotides not matched to a gene: 7. Germline V gives CDR1 SGDLS, CDR2 YYNGEE. The CDR3 spans 14 residues. The CDR3 coding sequence is TGTGCCAGCAGCTCACGGGGGGGCCTGAATGAGCAGTTCTTC. Translation gives CASSSRGGLNEQFF.

The V and J genes are TRBV3-1 (or the pseudogene TRBV3-2) and TRBJ1-3, with D possibly matching TRBD1 (6 bases). Germline V gene sequence: CDR1 LGHDT, CDR2 YNNKEL (reference sequence). The CDR3 extends over 19 amino acids. With 4 bases removed from V and 0 bases from J, the gap between germline ends came to 22 bases. The CDR3 DNA is TGTGCCAGCAGCCTCAGGGGACCCTCTCTTTCCGCCTCTGGAAACACCATATATTTT. Protein product: CASSLRGPSLSASGNTIYF.

The chain links TRBV29-1 to TRBJ1-2; 8 bases are a match to TRBD1. Germline trimming cut 7 bases from V and 6 bases from J; bases unmatched to any gene: 13. Germline V gene data show CDR1 as SQVTM and CDR2 as ANQGSEA. The CDR3 totals 14 residues. CDR3 sequence reads: CSAGSDGQGNGYTF. In nucleotides, the CDR3 is TGCAGCGCTGGGTCGGATGGACAGGGCAATGGCTACACCTTC.

The chain combines TRBV6-6 with TRBJ2-1, with 8 nucleotides matching TRBD2. Trimming at V came to 5 bases and at J to 0 bases, leaving 30 bases not matched to a gene. From germline, CDR1 is MNHNY and CDR2 SVGAGI (reference sequence). The CDR3 runs to 24 residues. The CDR3 protein is CASSPIPKWISGTSESPSYNEQFF. In DNA, the CDR3 is TGTGCCAGCAGTCCGATTCCAAAATGGATTTCCGGGACTAGTGAATCCCCCTCCTACAATGAGCAGTTCTTC.

The genes are TRBV9 and TRBJ1-1, with 7 nucleotides matching TRBD1. Germline values: CDR1 SGDLS, CDR2 YYNGEE. Trimming at V came to 0 bases and at J to 6 bases, leaving 8 bases not matched to a gene. The CDR3 covers 15 residues. CDR3 protein: CASSVEPGGTAEAFF. The CDR3 bases are TGTGCCAGCAGCGTAGAGCCAGGGGGAACGGCTGAAGCTTTCTTT.

V usage is TRBV7-2 and J usage is TRBJ1-1; D remains ambiguous. V was cut by 5 bases and J by 6 bases, with 13 bases left in between. CDR3 length: 13 amino acids. CDR1 and CDR2 (germline): SGHTA, FQGNSA. This CDR3 reads CASSPRLGAEAFF. The CDR3 DNA reads TGTGCCAGCAGCCCGCGTCTAGGCGCTGAAGCTTTCTTT.

The chain recombines TRBV6-2 or TRBV6-3 with TRBJ1-2; 12 bases line up with TRBD1. Germline V gives CDR1 MNHEY, CDR2 SVGEGT. J was trimmed by 4 bases and V by 5 bases; bases with no gene match: 14. The CDR3 extends over 18 amino acids. The CDR3 coding sequence is TGTGCCAGCAGTAACCCTCAGGGACAGGGGGCAGAGGTCTATGGCTACACCTTC. It translates to CASSNPQGQGAEVYGYTF.

The chain links TRBV6-5 to TRBJ1-4; D might be TRBD1 (5 bases). The ends were cut back, 6 bases at V and 1 base at J, with 12 bases in the middle. Germline CDR1 and CDR2: MNHEY and SVGAGI. The length of the CDR3 is 15 residues. Here the CDR3 DNA reads TGTGCCAGCAGGACCTCGGGGGGAACTAATGAAAAACTGTTTTTT. Its protein is CASRTSGGTNEKLFF.

The V and J genes are TRBV7-9 and TRBJ2-1, with a weak D call TRBD1 (6 bases). CDR1 and CDR2 (germline): SEHNR, FQNEAQ (reference sequence). The CDR3 contains 15 residues. The V end was cut by 3 bases, the J end by 4 bases, with 13 bases between. The CDR3 coding sequence is TGTGCCAGCAGCTTTGCCCACAGGGTATACAATGAGCAGTTCTTC. This translates into CASSFAHRVYNEQFF.

The gene calls are TRBV6-1 and TRBJ1-4; D perhaps matches TRBD1 (5 bases). Trimming shortened V by 3 bases and J by 8 bases, and 13 bases separated the two germline ends. The germline V gene has CDR1 MNHNS and CDR2 SASEGT. The CDR3 loop spans 14 amino acids. CDR3 region: CASSEEQVGEKLFF. The DNA of the CDR3 is TGTGCCAGCAGTGAGGAACAGGTTGGGGAAAAACTGTTTTTT.

J is TRBJ2-5 and V is TRBV7-2; 9 nucleotides match TRBD2. CDR1 and CDR2 (germline): SGHTA, FQGNSA. J was trimmed by 7 bases and V by 1 base; bases with no gene match: 10. This CDR3 spans 16 amino acids. The CDR3 loop is CASSLDGRGGVTTQYF. The CDR3 nucleotides read TGTGCCAGCAGCTTAGACGGGCGGGGGGGCGTGACGACCCAGTACTTC.

The chain links TRBV24-1 to TRBJ2-2; D is possibly TRBD1 (5 bases). The ends were cut back, 0 bases at V and 6 bases at J, with 10 bases in the middle. The germline V gene encodes CDR1 KGHDR and CDR2 SFDVKD. This CDR3 has 15 residues. The CDR3 bases are TGTGCCACCAGTGATTTGAGGCAGGGCGCCGGGGAGCTGTTTTTT. Translating gives CATSDLRQGAGELFF.

The chain links TRBV5-6 to TRBJ2-5; no firm D call. The germline CDR1 and CDR2 sequences are SGHDT and YYEEEE. Deletions cut 2 bases from V and 5 bases from J, with 7 bases between. This CDR3 comprises 12 residues. CDR3 protein: CASSFPRETQYF. CDR3 bases: TGTGCCAGCAGCTTTCCGAGGGAGACCCAGTACTTC. The variable domain in full, completed from reference TRBV5-6 and TRBJ2-5, reads DAGVTQSPTHLIKTRGQQVTLRCSPKSGHDTVSWYQQALGQGPQFIFQYYEEEERQRGNFPDRFSGHQFPNYSSELNVNALLLGDSALYLCASSFPRETQYFGPGTRLLVL.

The chain is built from TRBV11-1 and TRBJ1-6; the match to TRBD1 covers 8 bases. Trimming at V came to 1 base and at J to 5 bases, leaving 1 base not matched to a gene. Germline CDR1 SGHAT, CDR2 FQDESV (reference sequence). The length of the CDR3 is 15 residues. CDR3 residues: CASSLEGQDNSPLHF. As DNA, the CDR3 is TGTGCCAGCAGCTTAGAGGGACAGGATAATTCACCCCTCCACTTT.

This chain connects TRBV14 to TRBJ1-1; D unclear. Between the trimmed V and J ends, which lost 4 bases and 2 bases, there was a span of 11 bases. The CDR3 has 14 residues. Germline values: CDR1 SGHDN, CDR2 FVKESK. DNA of the CDR3: TGTGCCAGCAGCCGAGCCGTGTTTAACACTGAAGCTTTCTTT. This encodes CASSRAVFNTEAFF.

V and J are TRBV4-1 and TRBJ2-6; TRBD2 is a possible D gene (5 bases). The V gene's germline CDR1 is MGHRA and CDR2 YSYEKL. The V and J ends lost 0 bases and 0 bases respectively, with 9 bases between them. The CDR3 loop spans 17 amino acids. The CDR3 spells CASSQDGENSGANVLTF. CDR3 nucleotide sequence: TGCGCCAGCAGCCAAGACGGGGAGAACTCTGGGGCCAACGTCCTGACTTTC.

The chain links TRBV5-1 to TRBJ1-1; a possible D gene is TRBD1 (5 bases). Trimming stripped 0 bases from V and 5 bases from J, with 14 bases between. The CDR3 length is 15 residues. Germline-derived CDR1 and CDR2 are SGHRS and YFSETQ. As DNA, the CDR3 is TGCGCCAGCAGCTTGGCCACGGGGGGAGGGACTGAAGCTTTCTTT. Its translation is CASSLATGGGTEAFF. Combining the CDR3 with reference TRBV5-1 and TRBJ1-1 gives the whole variable domain KAGVTQTPRYLIKTRGQQVTLSCSPISGHRSVSWYQQTPGQGLQFLFEYFSETQRNKGNFPGRFSGRQFSNSRSEMNVSTLELGDSALYLCASSLATGGGTEAFFGQGTRLTVV.

The count of this clone is one. V usage is TRBV5-4 and J usage is TRBJ2-3, with 10 bases matching TRBD1. The CDR3 consists of 15 residues. The V segment lost 6 bases and the J segment 4 bases; nucleotides outside the gene matches: 8. From germline, CDR1 is SGHNT and CDR2 YYREEE (reference sequence). The CDR3 spells CASTSGTGDADTQYF. In nucleotides, the CDR3 is TGTGCCAGCACCTCCGGGACAGGGGACGCAGATACGCAGTATTTT.

V usage is TRBV3-1 (or the pseudogene TRBV3-2) and J usage is TRBJ1-6; 7 bases are shared with TRBD1. CDR1 is LGHDT and CDR2 is YNNKEL in the germline V gene (reference sequence). The CDR3 extends over 13 amino acids. With 1 base clipped from V and 11 bases from J, the junction kept 2 bases outside the gene matches. CDR3 amino acids: CASSQGDSTPLHF. The CDR3 nucleotides are TGTGCCAGCAGCCAAGGGGACAGTACACCCCTCCACTTT.

In the case of this clone: No DNA is shown, since the ends of the CDR3 on it are uncertain; the CDR3 is the one TCRdb lists. J is TRBJ1-1 and V is TRBV19. The CDR3 is 14 amino acids in total, end residues counted. In germline, CDR1 is LNHDA, CDR2 SQIVND (reference sequence). The chain's CDR3 is CASTSGGLHTEAFF.

This chain uses TRBV28 with TRBJ2-1; a possible D gene is TRBD1 (5 bases). CDR1 and CDR2 from the germline V gene are MDHEN and SYDVKM. Trimming stripped 4 bases from V and 5 bases from J, with 9 bases between. The CDR3 runs to 13 residues. The CDR3 spells CASSYDSNNEQFF. The CDR3 nucleotides read TGTGCCAGCAGTTATGACAGTAACAATGAGCAGTTCTTC. The variable domain in full, with the rest retrieved from reference TRBV28 and TRBJ2-1, is DVKVTQSSRYLVKRTGEKVFLECVQDMDHENMFWYRQDPGLGLRLIYFSYDVKMKEKGDIPEGYSVSREKKERFSLILESASTNQTSMYLCASSYDSNNEQFFGPGTRLTVL.

The chain carries TRBV6-5 and TRBJ1-5; D unclear. V was clipped by 8 bases and J by 7 bases, with 15 bases between them. The germline gives CDR1 MNHEY, CDR2 SVGAGI. The CDR3 runs 13 residues. CDR3: CASARVRSQPQHF. The CDR3 DNA reads TGTGCCAGCGCGCGGGTGAGGTCGCAGCCCCAGCATTTT.

The rearrangement links TRBV5-6 to TRBJ2-3, with 8 bases identical to TRBD2. The V and J ends lost 3 bases and 1 base, in that order; junction bases with no gene match: 1. The CDR3 is 14 residues long. Germline CDR1 reads SGHDT; CDR2 reads YYEEEE. The CDR3 DNA sequence: TGTGCCAGCAGCTCAGCGGGAGGCACAGATACGCAGTATTTT. Its protein is CASSSAGGTDTQYF.

V gene TRBV3-1 (or the pseudogene TRBV3-2) combines with J gene TRBJ1-5; D unclear. Germline CDR1 and CDR2: LGHDT and YNNKEL (reference sequence). The CDR3 length is 15 residues. Trimming stripped 3 bases from V and 6 bases from J, with 15 bases between. CDR3 residues: CASSHSGSRGQPQHF. In DNA, the CDR3 is TGTGCCAGCAGCCATTCCGGGTCTCGCGGTCAGCCCCAGCATTTT.